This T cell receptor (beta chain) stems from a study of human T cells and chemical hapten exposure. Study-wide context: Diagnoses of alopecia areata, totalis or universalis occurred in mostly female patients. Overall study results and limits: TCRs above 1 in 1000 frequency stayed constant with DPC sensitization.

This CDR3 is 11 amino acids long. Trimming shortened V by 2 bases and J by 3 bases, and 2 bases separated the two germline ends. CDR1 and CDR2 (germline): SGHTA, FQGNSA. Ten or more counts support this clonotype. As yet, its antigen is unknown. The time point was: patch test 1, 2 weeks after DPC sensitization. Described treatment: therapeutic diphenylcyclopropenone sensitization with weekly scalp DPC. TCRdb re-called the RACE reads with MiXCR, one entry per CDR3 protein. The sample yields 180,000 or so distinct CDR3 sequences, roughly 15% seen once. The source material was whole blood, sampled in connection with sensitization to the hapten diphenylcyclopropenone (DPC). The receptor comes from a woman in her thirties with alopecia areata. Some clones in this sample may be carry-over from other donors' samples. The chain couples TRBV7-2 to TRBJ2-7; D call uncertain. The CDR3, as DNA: TGTGCCAGCAGCTTACTCTACGAGCAGTACTTC. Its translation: CASSLLYEQYF. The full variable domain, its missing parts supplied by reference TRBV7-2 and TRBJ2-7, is GAGVSQSPSNKVTEKGKDVELRCDPISGHTALYWYRQSLGQGLEFLIYFQGNSAPDKSGLPSDRFSAERTGGSVSTLTIQRTQQEDSAVYLCASSLLYEQYFGPGTRLTVT.